In its sample, the clone carrying this TCR beta chain was seen many times. The data belong to a study of T cells in Graves' hyperthyroidism and ophthalmopathy. This CDR3 region has 14 residues. V was clipped by 3 bases and J by 5 bases, with 13 bases between them. Germline assignment: CDR1 LNHNV and CDR2 YYDKDF (reference sequence). Amplified regions were TCR beta CDR3 sequences from RNA transcripts. The TCR CDR3 was amplified in a first-round RT-PCR using the HTBI primer set. TCRdb re-called the multiplex PCR reads through MiXCR, storing one row per CDR3 protein. The sample shows some 440,000 distinct CDR3 sequences, approximately 14% of them seen only once.

Sequenced: blood. The receptor was isolated from a young woman with Graves' hyperthyroidism. The V call is TRBV15, the J call TRBJ1-1; D uncertain. CDR3 loop: CATSRARRPTEAFF. CDR3 DNA: TGTGCCACCAGCAGGGCTCGACGCCCTACTGAAGCTTTCTTT.